These 9 T cell receptor beta chains originate from one sample sequenced in a study of PD-1 blockade in classical Hodgkin lymphoma. The protocol was immunoSEQ multiplex PCR, while the TCRdb copy is restricted to in-frame clones and leaves out a portion. The table includes about 28,000 clones, about four fifths detected once. Time point given: cycle 4 day 1 (C4D1), after 5 to 7 weeks of nivolumab. With no exception, relapse followed autologous stem cell transplantation in all patients, and brentuximab vedotin exposure varied. The specimen was peripheral blood mononuclear cells (PBMCs), collected before the fourth cycle of nivolumab. These receptors were collected from a human donor with classical Hodgkin lymphoma.

This chain joins TRBV4-1 and TRBJ2-3, with 9 bases lining up with TRBD1. This CDR3 has 17 residues. V was pared by 0 bases and J by 3 bases, with 7 bases of the junction left unmatched. Germline lookup yields CDR1 MGHRA and CDR2 YSYEKL. The CDR3 nucleotides read TGCGCCAGCAGCCAAGAGCATTGGACAGGGGTAACAGATACGCAGTATTTT. Protein: CASSQEHWTGVTDTQYF.

The chain employs TRBV2 and TRBJ1-5; tentative D call: TRBD1 (5 bases). The V end was cut by 6 bases, the J end by 10 bases, with 13 bases between. This CDR3 contains 12 residues. CDR1 and CDR2 from the germline V gene are SNHLY and FYNNEI. The CDR3 bases are TGTGCCAGCAGCTGGGACCCTCAACCCCAGCATTTT. It translates to CASSWDPQPQHF.

CDR3 sequence (DNA): TGCGCCAGCAGCTTGGCTAGGACCCCCTACGAGCAGTACTTC. This translates into CASSLARTPYEQYF. The J gene is TRBJ2-7, the V gene TRBV5-1; D gene uncertain. Germline-derived CDR1 and CDR2 are SGHRS and YFSETQ. Trimming removed 0 bases at V and 2 bases at J, with 9 bases between. The CDR3 runs to 14 residues.

This clone was observed a single time. The chain employs TRBV19 and TRBJ2-4; TRBD2 agrees at 11 bases. CDR1 is LNHDA, CDR2 SQIVND, per germline (reference sequence). Germline trimming cut 3 bases from V and 4 bases from J; bases unmatched to any gene: 8. The CDR3 loop spans 17 amino acids. The CDR3 DNA reads as TGTGCCAGTAGTATGTTCTCGGGACTAGCGGTGAAAAACATTCAGTACTTC. Encoded protein: CASSMFSGLAVKNIQYF.

This clone was recorded a few times. The chain uses TRBV2 and TRBJ1-4, with 10 bases aligning to TRBD1. The germline V gene encodes CDR1 SNHLY and CDR2 FYNNEI. Trimming removed 6 bases from V and 14 bases from J; junction bases left unmatched: 9. There are 13 residues in the CDR3. For the CDR3, the DNA is TGTGCCAGCAGGGAGGGACAGGGGAGGTTTCTGTTTTTT. Translated, it gives CASREGQGRFLFF.

The sample holds a few counts of this clone. The chain joins TRBV28 to TRBJ2-5; 10 bases match TRBD1. The CDR3 covers 15 residues. Germline CDR1 MDHEN, CDR2 SYDVKM. Germline trimming cut 3 bases from V and 5 bases from J; bases unmatched to any gene: 6. The CDR3: CASSFRTGGLETQYF. CDR3 coding DNA: TGTGCCAGCAGTTTCCGGACAGGGGGACTGGAGACCCAGTACTTC.

The chain couples TRBV6-6 to TRBJ2-7; 7 bases agree with TRBD2. The CDR3 runs 15 residues. V gave up 6 bases and J gave up 9 bases; unmatched junction bases: 17. Germline loops: CDR1 MNHNY, CDR2 SVGAGI (reference sequence). CDR3 nucleotides: TGTGCCAGCAGCTCCGGGCTAGCGGACGCCTCGGTGCAGTACTTC. Translated, it gives CASSSGLADASVQYF.

The chain recombines TRBV28 with TRBJ1-3; weak D call: TRBD1 (5 bases). CDR3 length equals 15 residues. The V and J ends lost 4 bases and 4 bases respectively, with 14 bases between them. CDR1 is MDHEN and CDR2 is SYDVKM in the germline V gene. The chain's CDR3 is CASSSLGGSGNTIYF. The CDR3 region has the DNA TGTGCCAGCAGTTCCCTCGGGGGGTCAGGAAACACCATATATTTT.

The chain joins TRBV28 to TRBJ2-1; TRBD2 matches 9 bases. This CDR3 spans 14 amino acids. V was clipped by 3 bases and J by 9 bases; unmatched bases: 6. From germline, CDR1 is MDHEN and CDR2 SYDVKM. This CDR3 is CASSFQREAPEQFF. For the CDR3, the DNA is TGTGCCAGCAGTTTTCAGCGGGAGGCCCCTGAGCAGTTCTTC.